This TCR beta chain came from a study of spatial heterogeneity in lung cancer. Across the study: More than 8.5 raw reads, on average, carried each unique TCR and UMI combination. Study conclusions and caveats: In tumors, expanded intratumoral alpha and beta TCR counts tracked mutation counts.

TCR cDNA molecules each had a unique molecular identifier. TCRdb re-analysed the 5' RACE reads in MiXCR, keeping a single row per CDR3 protein. The sample contains around 2,500 distinct CDR3 sequences, about 6% of which appear only once. This clonotype counts as medium-sized. Antigen specificity is unknown. The sample's time point: sample taken at primary tumor resection. The sequenced material consisted of unsorted whole RNA from tumor, nontumor lung or frozen PBMC. The CDR3 is 14 residues long. Germline CDR1 is SGHVS and CDR2 is FQNEAQ. V was trimmed by 0 bases and J by 10 bases, leaving 13 bases between them.

The sequence was collected from a male donor with early-stage non-small cell lung cancer. The sample was lung tumor tissue, taken at surgery. The chain employs TRBV7-8 and TRBJ2-1; TRBD2 is a possible D gene (6 bases). For the CDR3, the DNA is TGTGCCAGCAGCTTAGCGAGTCAAGGGAGGGAGCAGTTCTTC. Translated, it gives CASSLASQGREQFF. Drawing the rest from reference TRBV7-8 and TRBJ2-1, the complete variable domain is GAGVSQSPRYKVAKRGQDVALRCDPISGHVSLFWYQQALGQGPEFLTYFQNEAQLDKSGLPSDRFFAERPEGSVSTLKIQRTQQEDSAVYLCASSLASQGREQFFGPGTRLTVL.